The 14 T cell receptor beta chains reported below all come from one sample, sequenced in a study of blood T cell repertoires in COVID-19. Sequenced by immunoSEQ multiplex PCR; TCRdb stores in-frame clones only, minus some. The table records approximately 500,000 clones, approximately 83% of them present only once. The sequenced material came from peripheral blood. The source is a human donor in a cohort sampled during active COVID-19.

J is TRBJ1-5 and V is TRBV30, with TRBD1 as a possible D gene (6 bases). Germline V gene data show CDR1 as GTSNPN and CDR2 as SVGIG (reference sequence). The CDR3 is 13 amino acids. Between the trimmed V and J ends, which lost 4 bases and 4 bases, there was a span of 11 bases. The CDR3, as DNA: TGTGCCTGGAAAGCAGGGGCTAATCAGCCCCAGCATTTT. Translating it yields CAWKAGANQPQHF.

V gene TRBV10-2 combines with J gene TRBJ1-5; TRBD1 matches 8 bases. The ends lost 6 bases at V and 5 bases at J; junction bases unmatched: 6. This CDR3 contains 14 residues. CDR1 is WSHSY and CDR2 is SAAADI in the germline V gene. The CDR3 DNA reads TGCGCCAGCAGGGACACAGGGGGAGATCAGCCCCAGCATTTT. Translating it yields CASRDTGGDQPQHF.

Note on this clone: Other DNA sequences within the sample encode an identical CDR3. This chain links TRBV7-3 with TRBJ1-1, with D uncertain. V gave up 1 base and J gave up 5 bases, with 8 bases separating them. CDR1 is SGHTA, CDR2 FQGTGA, per germline. This CDR3 region has 13 residues. CDR3 DNA: TGTGCCAGCAGCTTAAGTCGGGGTACTGAAGCTTTCTTT. The encoded protein is CASSLSRGTEAFF.

The chain joins TRBV2 to TRBJ2-1; D gene ambiguous. The CDR3 loop spans 14 amino acids. V was clipped by 10 bases and J by 0 bases, with 13 bases between them. Germline V gives CDR1 SNHLY, CDR2 FYNNEI. CDR3 nucleotide sequence: TGTGCCACGTCTCGGGTTAGCTCCTACAATGAGCAGTTCTTC. As protein: CATSRVSSYNEQFF.

In its sample, this clone was seen a few times. The chain joins TRBV24-1 to TRBJ1-1; D unclear. The germline gives CDR1 KGHDR, CDR2 SFDVKD. This CDR3 spans 13 amino acids. Trimming removed 5 bases at V and 8 bases at J, with 14 bases between. The CDR3 loop is CATSAEQPTEAFF. The CDR3 DNA follows: TGTGCCACCAGTGCCGAACAACCCACCGAAGCTTTCTTT.

The V and J genes are TRBV2 and TRBJ1-2; 7 nucleotides agree with TRBD1. Germline values: CDR1 SNHLY, CDR2 FYNNEI. This CDR3 is built from 12 residues. V shed 8 bases, J shed 4 bases, and the junction held 4 bases outside the gene matches. The chain's CDR3 is CASHRGTYGYTF. Written as DNA, the CDR3 is TGTGCCAGCCACAGGGGCACCTATGGCTACACCTTC.

The rearrangement links TRBV12-3 or TRBV12-4 to TRBJ2-1, with a possible D match to TRBD1 (5 bases). V was shortened by 9 bases and J by 6 bases, with 15 bases between the two germline ends. The CDR3 covers 13 residues. The CDR3 nucleotides read TGTGCCAGTACGCCAGGGCTTGCCAATGAGCAGTTCTTC. Protein product: CASTPGLANEQFF.

This chain connects TRBV30 to TRBJ2-1, with 9 nucleotides matching TRBD2. The germline gives CDR1 GTSNPN, CDR2 SVGIG (reference sequence). The CDR3 extends over 14 amino acids. The J segment lost 7 bases and the V segment lost 0 bases, leaving 4 bases of the junction unmatched. CDR3 sequence reads: CAWSVSGRTNEQFF. As DNA, the CDR3 is TGTGCCTGGAGTGTTAGCGGGAGAACGAATGAGCAGTTCTTC.

The chain employs TRBV24-1 and TRBJ2-2; TRBD1 matches at 8 bases. The germline gives CDR1 KGHDR, CDR2 SFDVKD. This CDR3 has 16 residues. The V gene end was trimmed by 6 bases and the J gene end by 3 bases; junction bases not matched to a gene: 8. The CDR3 region has the DNA TGTGCCACCAGTTTGCAGGGGGCGCCGGACACCGGGGAGCTGTTTTTT. This codes for CATSLQGAPDTGELFF.

This chain uses TRBV4-1 with TRBJ1-2, with 7 bases fitting TRBD1. This CDR3 has 14 amino acids. The germline CDR1 and CDR2 sequences are MGHRA and YSYEKL. The junction had 4 bases not matched to a gene; V was cut back by 1 base and J by 5 bases. This CDR3 is CASSQGDRPYGYTF. In DNA form, the CDR3 reads TGCGCCAGCAGCCAAGGGGACAGACCTTATGGCTACACCTTC.

V usage is TRBV7-2 and J usage is TRBJ2-3; maybe TRBD2 (6 bases). The CDR3 sequence is 17 residues long. Trimming pared 0 bases from V and 0 bases from J, leaving 13 bases between. Per the germline V gene, CDR1 is SGHTA and CDR2 is FQGNSA. CDR3 loop: CASSLAGAGTSTDTQYF. As DNA, the CDR3 is TGTGCCAGCAGCTTAGCTGGTGCGGGAACTAGCACAGATACGCAGTATTTT.

J is TRBJ1-5 and V is TRBV7-9; maybe TRBD1 (6 bases). This CDR3 contains 15 residues. Deletions cut 1 base from V and 7 bases from J, with 14 bases between. Per the germline V gene, CDR1 is SEHNR and CDR2 is FQNEAQ (reference sequence). This CDR3 is CASSLEGTGNQPQHF. In DNA form, the CDR3 reads TGTGCCAGCAGCTTAGAGGGTACAGGGAACCAGCCCCAGCATTTT.

V and J are TRBV28 and TRBJ2-1; 12 bases agree with TRBD2. Per germline, CDR1 MDHEN and CDR2 SYDVKM. The length of the CDR3 is 17 residues. V was clipped by 6 bases and J by 1 base; unmatched bases: 7. This CDR3 is CASRRLAGVVSYNEQFF. The CDR3 DNA sequence: TGTGCCAGCAGGCGACTAGCGGGAGTTGTGTCCTACAATGAGCAGTTCTTC.

The rearrangement links TRBV7-9 to TRBJ2-6, with D hard to call. The CDR3 is 13 amino acids. Trimming shortened V by 8 bases and J by 2 bases, and 7 bases separated the two germline ends. The V gene's germline CDR1 is SEHNR and CDR2 FQNEAQ (reference sequence). CDR3 sequence reads: CASAAAGANVLTF. The DNA for the CDR3 is TGTGCCAGCGCGGCAGCTGGGGCCAACGTCCTGACTTTC.